The T cell receptor beta chain described here comes from a study of OX40 agonist ivuxolimab in advanced cancers. In the study overall: The study enrolled dose-escalation patients with hepatocellular carcinoma, melanoma, renal cell or head and neck cancer.

Clones were read by immunoSEQ multiplex PCR, and TCRdb kept only the in-frame ones, dropping some. The repertoire holds more than 95,000 clones, with 85% to 90% as singletons. The CDR3 has 13 residues. Germline CDR1 is SGHAT and CDR2 is FQNNGV. Trimming shortened V by 1 base and J by 4 bases, and 6 bases separated the two germline ends. Sequenced here: CD4+ or CD8+ T cells sorted from blood, sampled in a trial of the OX40 agonist ivuxolimab. This rearrangement joins TRBV11-2 to TRBJ2-3; D might be TRBD2 (5 bases). The sequence came from an adult with an advanced solid tumor such as melanoma, head and neck, liver or kidney cancer. Here the CDR3 reads CASSLAGSDTQYF. CDR3 DNA: TGTGCCAGCAGCTTAGCGGGGTCAGATACGCAGTATTTT. The full variable domain, rest sourced from reference TRBV11-2 and TRBJ2-3, is EAGVAQSPRYKIIEKRQSVAFWCNPISGHATLYWYQQILGQGPKLLIQFQNNGVVDDSQLPKDRFSAERLKGVDSTLKIQPAKLEDSAVYLCASSLAGSDTQYFGPGTRLTVL.